This TCR beta chain came from a study of CD8 T cells in ankylosing spondylitis. Broader study findings: CD8+ by phenotype, disease-linked clones were relatively rare in peripheral blood. Within ankylosing spondylitis blood, a TCR beta motif made up of fewer than ten highly homologous variants appeared to be characteristic. Significant enrichment of disease-linked clones was reported in matched ankylosing spondylitis synovial fluid.

This clonotype was picked up a small number of times. Its antigen is as yet unknown. CDR3 length: 18 amino acids. Trimming cost V 1 base and J 3 bases; bases outside gene matches: 9. Germline V CDR1 and CDR2: MNHEY, SMNVEV (reference sequence). Quantitative molecular-barcoded 5'-RACE generated the TCR beta libraries. Using its own MiXCR run on the 5' RACE reads, TCRdb lists one record per CDR3 protein. Here the sample spans 250,000 to 400,000 distinct CDR3 sequences, around 10% being singletons. Specimen: blood, either unsorted or a sorted T cell fraction (not recorded which). This chain uses TRBV27 with TRBJ2-2, with 9 bases identical to TRBD2. The TCR originated in a female donor with ankylosing spondylitis or in good health (not recorded which). The CDR3 DNA sequence: TGTGCCAGCAGTTTATGGCCCCTCGCGGGGGGGTACACCGGGGAGCTGTTTTTT. Its protein is CASSLWPLAGGYTGELFF.